This is a list of T cell receptor beta chains from one sample in a study of read filtering for tumor transcriptome and immune sequencing. TCRdb recomputed calls from the reads with MiXCR, one row per CDR3 protein. The sample shows 35,000 to 40,000 distinct CDR3 sequences, 11% to 15% of them seen only once. Sequenced material: a population of CD138-negative cells sorted from bone marrow. These receptors all stem from a donor over 35 with multiple myeloma. CDR3s leave out the opening cysteine and the closing phenylalanine or tryptophan.

v_call cdr3_aa
TRBV19 GSSIFGGSSYNEQF
TRBV6-5 ASRKGQNLPGELF
TRBV4-1 ASSQDILTGNTIY
TRBV4-2 ASSLLRGGLTDTQY
TRBV6-1 ASSEWGFGGTEAF
TRBV5-5 ASSPTGPYQETQY
TRBV11-1 ASSPDRGRAF
TRBV7-2 ASSVGTGVDNEQF
TRBV3-1 ASSQRGHQETQY
TRBV7-2 ASSLAGLARETQY
TRBV11-2 ASSLTGNMDQPQH
TRBV7-2 ASSLNALMNTEAF
TRBV4-1 ASSQGGGLGYEQY
TRBV5-4 ASSPLGQGAF
TRBV6-6 ASRPGLAGRNEQF
TRBV5-1 ASSLHRGTGELF
TRBV10-3 AIAGSGETQY
TRBV29-1 SVASGGGKAF
TRBV6-1 ASSDHSTLYEQY
TRBV15 ATSRLGQETQY
TRBV20-1 SARSGQPQH
TRBV6-2/TRBV6-3 ASSYGKGLEAF
TRBV5-1 ASGKVVRDTEAF
TRBV7-9 ASSFGRTGSSTDTQY
TRBV2 ASSRRGGQGDTQY
TRBV7-2 ASSTGVLMNTEAF